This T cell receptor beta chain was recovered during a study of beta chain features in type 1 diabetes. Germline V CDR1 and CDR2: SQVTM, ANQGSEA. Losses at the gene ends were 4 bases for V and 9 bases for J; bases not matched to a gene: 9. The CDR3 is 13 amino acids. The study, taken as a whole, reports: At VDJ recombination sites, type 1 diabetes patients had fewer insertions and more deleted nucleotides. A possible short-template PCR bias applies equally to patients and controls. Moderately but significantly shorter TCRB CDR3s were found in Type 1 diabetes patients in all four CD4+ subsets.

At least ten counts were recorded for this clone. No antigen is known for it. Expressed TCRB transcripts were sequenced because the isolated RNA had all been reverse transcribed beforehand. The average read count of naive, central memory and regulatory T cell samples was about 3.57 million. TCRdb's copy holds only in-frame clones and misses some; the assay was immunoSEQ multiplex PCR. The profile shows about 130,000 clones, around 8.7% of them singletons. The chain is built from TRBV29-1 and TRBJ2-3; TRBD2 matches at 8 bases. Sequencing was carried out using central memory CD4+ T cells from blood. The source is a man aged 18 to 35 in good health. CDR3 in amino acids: CSVVAGFRRTQYF. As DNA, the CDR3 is TGCAGCGTTGTAGCGGGGTTTAGGAGGACGCAGTATTTT.